The 18 T cell receptor beta chains reported below all come from one sample, sequenced in a study of tissue T cells after allogeneic stem cell transplantation (dated by TCRdb to 2021 to 2024). The time point label, read with the paper, signifies: mouse harvest day 7 after allogeneic transplant. Mouse grafts combined 10^7 T-cell-depleted bone marrow cells with 10^6 splenic CD5+ T cells, given via tail vein injection. Library preparation employed the immunoSEQ multiplex PCR assay. This immuneACCESS table, as held by TCRdb, lists in-frame sequences with V and J called but not all clones. Of the missing ones, under half trace to an unresolved V gene in checked studies; the others have no known cause. Counted in this sample were around 6,500 clones; approximately 47% of them appeared once. The top ten hold approximately 7.8% of the sample. The sequenced sample consisted of gut tissue. Source of these receptors: a female BALB/c mouse given C57BL/6 T cells with graft-versus-host disease after an allogeneic hematopoietic cell transplant.

Remarks on this clone: The gene symbols are mouse symbols. With the read ending 1 residue before the CDR3 end, the germline J gene is used to fill in that end. V gene TRBV3 combines with J gene TRBJ2-1; 13 bases map to TRBD2. The CDR3 is 15 residues long. Germline trimming cut 5 bases from V and 4 bases from J; bases unmatched to any gene: 2. Germline CDR1 reads SNHLY; CDR2 reads FYNGKV (reference sequence). The CDR3 bases that were read are TGTGCCAGCAGCCGGGACTGGGGGGGTTATGCTGAGCAGTTC. Its translation: CASSRDWGGYAEQF. The complete CDR3 sequence is CASSRDWGGYAEQFF.

This clone is termed large. Gene names and germline match the mouse. The CDR3 goes on 1 residue after the read ends, and that part is filled in from the germline J gene. The chain recombines TRBV5 with TRBJ2-7; D is unclear. Germline CDR1 reads LGHNA; CDR2 reads YNLKQL (reference sequence). This CDR3 is built from 11 residues. V was pared by 3 bases and J by 7 bases, with 7 bases between. CDR3 DNA, as far as it was read: TGTGCCAGCAGCCAGGGTGGGGAACAGTAC. It codes for CASSQGGEQY. The complete CDR3 sequence is CASSQGGEQYF.

This clone was detected a few times. Genes and germline are mouse. The read is 1 residue too short to cover the CDR3 end, so that end is filled in from the germline J gene. This chain connects TRBV2 to TRBJ2-7; D is possibly TRBD1 (5 bases). V lost 0 bases to trimming and J lost 4 bases, with 7 bases between them. CDR3 length: 13 amino acids. Looked up from germline, CDR1 is LGHNA and CDR2 is YSYQKL. The sequenced part of the CDR3 DNA is TGTGCCAGCAGCCAAGAAAGACAGTATGAACAGTAC. Translating it yields CASSQERQYEQY. The whole CDR3 protein reads CASSQERQYEQYF.

Comment on this clone: Mouse germline and gene names are used. The read gets to within 1 residue of the CDR3 end, and the germline J gene fills in the rest. The chain couples TRBV26 to TRBJ2-4; D is unresolved. CDR3 size: 14 residues. Germline CDR1 and CDR2: KGHPV and FQNQEV (reference sequence). Trimming took off 3 bases at V and 0 bases at J, with 7 bases between the two ends. The DNA read from the CDR3 is TGTGCCAGCAGTCTAGCAGCTAGTCAAAACACCTTGTAC. It encodes CASSLAASQNTLY. In full, the CDR3 is CASSLAASQNTLYF.

Turning to this clone: The genes are named according to mouse. The missing CDR3 end, 1 residue past where the read stops, is filled in from the germline J gene. The genes are TRBV12-1 and TRBJ2-3; D gene unclear. CDR3 length equals 12 residues. V lost 2 bases and J 1 base, leaving 3 bases between the germline ends. CDR1 is SGHSN and CDR2 is HYEKVE in the germline V gene. CDR3 DNA, as far as it was read: TGTGCCAGCTCTCGGGGTGCAGAAACGCTGTAT. The encoded protein is CASSRGAETLY. The entire CDR3 protein reads CASSRGAETLYF.

On this clone: The listed genes are named as in mouse. Read data end 1 residue before the CDR3 end; the end is taken from the germline J gene. The chain links TRBV12-2 to TRBJ1-3, with 9 nucleotides matching TRBD1. Germline CDR1 reads SGHLS; CDR2 reads HYDKME. This CDR3 comprises 16 residues. V was pared by 0 bases and J by 0 bases, with 2 bases of the junction left unmatched. Partial CDR3 DNA: TGTGCCAGCTCTCTCGGACAGGGGTATTCTGGAAATACGCTCTAT. Its protein is CASSLGQGYSGNTLY. The entire CDR3 sequence reads CASSLGQGYSGNTLYF.

This clone was found a few times. Genes here carry mouse names. The read terminates 1 residue ahead of where the CDR3 ends, so the germline J gene completes it. The rearrangement joins TRBV2 to TRBJ2-5; D is uncertain. Germline-derived CDR1 and CDR2 are LGHNA and YSYQKL. V was pared by 1 base and J by 5 bases, with 7 bases between. The CDR3 extends over 13 amino acids. Partial CDR3 DNA: TGTGCCAGCAGCCAAGGCCGGTTAGACACCCAGTAC. It specifies CASSQGRLDTQY. The whole CDR3 sequence is CASSQGRLDTQYF.

Note on this clone: Here the gene names and germline are mouse. The read ends 1 residue early relative to the CDR3; the germline J gene fills the gap. This sequence joins TRBV23 and TRBJ1-2. The CDR3 extends over 12 amino acids. Germline V CDR1 and CDR2: KGHTA, FQNQQP. CDR3 DNA (partial): TGCTCCAGCAGTCCCCGACACTCCGACTACACC. Amino acid sequence: CSSSPRHSDYT. The whole CDR3 protein reads CSSSPRHSDYTF.

Points on this clone: The genes are named according to mouse. The sequence runs out 1 residue before the end of the CDR3; the remainder is reconstructed from the germline J gene. V and J are TRBV31 and TRBJ2-1, with unresolved D. This CDR3 is 13 amino acids long. In germline, CDR1 is GKSSPN, CDR2 SITVG. Trimming took 2 bases from V and 7 from J, leaving 12 bases between them. The CDR3 reads CAWSSGTGAEQFF. The sequenced CDR3 bases are TGTGCCTGGAGTTCGGGAACGGGGGCTGAGCAGTTC.

This clone was seen more than once but under ten times. Germline and genes here are mouse. The CDR3 end falls 1 residue outside the read, so it is completed with the germline J gene. This rearrangement joins TRBV12-1 to TRBJ1-1; weak D call: TRBD1 (6 bases). This CDR3 has 13 residues. V shed 6 bases and J shed 1 base, with 11 bases lying between them. Germline assignment: CDR1 SGHSN and CDR2 HYEKVE. CDR3 sequence: CASRRDINTEVFF. The CDR3 bases that were read are TGTGCCAGCCGCCGGGACATAAACACAGAAGTCTTC.

To note about this clone: Genes and germline come from the mouse. The CDR3 end lies 1 residue beyond the end of the read and is filled in from the germline J gene. The chain uses TRBV12-1 and TRBJ2-2; TRBD1 aligns across 9 bases. The V and J ends lost 2 bases and 0 bases, in that order; junction bases with no gene match: 0. The CDR3 length is 15 residues. CDR1 is SGHSN, CDR2 HYEKVE, per germline. CDR3 DNA, as far as it was read: TGTGCCAGCTCTCGACAGGGGGCAAACACCGGGCAGCTCTAC. This sequence encodes CASSRQGANTGQLY. The full CDR3 reads CASSRQGANTGQLYF.

On this clone: Mouse gene names and germline throughout. The read stops 1 residue short of the end of the CDR3; the missing end is completed from the germline J gene. The chain combines TRBV12-2 with TRBJ2-1, with D possibly TRBD2 on 6 matching bases. V was shortened by 0 bases and J by 3 bases, with 11 bases between the two germline ends. The germline CDR1 and CDR2 sequences are SGHLS and HYDKME. The CDR3 runs to 15 residues. This chain's CDR3 is CASSLAWGVYAEQFF. CDR3 DNA (partial): TGTGCCAGCTCTCTCGCCTGGGGAGTCTATGCTGAGCAGTTC.

In the case of this clone: Gene names denote mouse genes. The read ends 1 residue shy of where the CDR3 ends; the end is completed using the germline J gene. The chain joins TRBV26 to TRBJ2-4; possibly TRBD1 for D (6 bases). V was shortened by 1 base and J by 1 base, with 9 bases between the two germline ends. CDR1 KGHPV and CDR2 FQNQEV come from the germline V gene (reference sequence). The CDR3 is 15 residues long. Partial CDR3 DNA: TGTGCCAGCAGTCTGTTAGGGGGAGGTCAAAACACCTTGTAC. It translates to CASSLLGGGQNTLY. The entire CDR3 reads CASSLLGGGQNTLYF.

A remark on this clone: Mouse names are used for the genes. This CDR3 reads CASSPTGGGNEQYF. The sequenced CDR3 bases are TGTGCCAGCAGCCCGACTGGGGGAGGGAATGAACAGTAC. This chain links TRBV3 with TRBJ2-7, with 9 bases aligning to TRBD2. The read ends 1 residue shy of where the CDR3 ends; the end is completed using the germline J gene. This CDR3 spans 14 amino acids. The V and J ends lost 5 bases and 5 bases, in that order; junction bases with no gene match: 7. CDR1 is SNHLY and CDR2 is FYNGKV in the germline V gene (reference sequence).

About this clone: The gene names here belong to mouse. CDR3 amino acids: CASSFSRGEQYF. The covered CDR3 bases are TGTGCCAGCAGCTTCTCCCGGGGCGAACAGTAC. The chain employs TRBV3 and TRBJ2-7; D tentatively fits TRBD1 or TRBD2 (5 bases each). The CDR3 end lies 1 residue beyond the end of the read and is filled in from the germline J gene. The V gene lost 3 bases and the J gene lost 7 bases, with 10 bases spanning the gap. Germline V CDR1 and CDR2: SNHLY, FYNGKV (reference sequence). The CDR3 sequence is 12 residues long.

Regarding this clone: The gene names given are mouse names. The read ends 1 residue shy of where the CDR3 ends; the end is completed using the germline J gene. The chain couples TRBV26 to TRBJ2-5, with D tentatively TRBD1 (6 bases). Trimming took off 3 bases at V and 2 bases at J, with 9 bases between the two ends. This CDR3 is 14 amino acids long. Per germline, CDR1 KGHPV and CDR2 FQNQEV (reference sequence). The CDR3 sequence is CASSLRDIQDTQYF. Partial CDR3 DNA: TGTGCCAGCAGTCTCAGGGACATCCAAGACACCCAGTAC. The whole variable domain, remainder taken from reference TRBV26 and TRBJ2-5, is NSKVIQTPRYLVKGQGQKAKMRCIPEKGHPVVFWYQQNKNNEFKFLINFQNQEVLQQIDMTEKRFSAECPSNSPCSLEIQSSEAGDSALYLCASSLRDIQDTQYFGPGTRLLVL.

Comment on this clone: Any gene name here is a mouse gene name. The CDR3 end is not reached by the read, which stops 1 residue before it; the germline J gene fills it in. The V and J genes are TRBV14 and TRBJ1-3; D unclear. The CDR3 length is 13 residues. The V gene's germline CDR1 is SGHDT and CDR2 FRDEAV. The germline V and J ends were trimmed by 3 bases and 0 bases, with 4 bases remaining between them. The part of the CDR3 DNA that was read is TGTGCCAGCAGTTGGAATTCTGGAAATACGCTCTAT. Its protein is CASSWNSGNTLY. The CDR3 reads in full as CASSWNSGNTLYF.

In its sample, this clone was seen a few times. Gene names denote mouse genes. The sequenced fragment ends 1 residue before the CDR3 boundary, so the rest is inferred from the germline J gene. This chain connects TRBV26 to TRBJ1-2, with no clear D. This CDR3 is built from 12 residues. CDR1 and CDR2 (germline): KGHPV, FQNQEV (reference sequence). Trimming left V 2 bases short and J 3 bases short, with 4 bases between. This CDR3 reads CASSLGDSDYTF. The DNA read from the CDR3 is TGTGCCAGCAGTCTGGGGGACTCCGACTACACC.